This T cell receptor (beta chain) emerged from a study of beta chain features in type 1 diabetes. Via the markers CD45RO/CCR7/CD25/CD127/CD95/CD27, stem cell-like memory, regulatory, central memory and naive CD4+ cells were sorted. The CDR3 has 13 residues. V lost 3 bases, J lost 2 bases, and 4 bases lay in between. CDR1 and CDR2 (germline): MDHEN, SYDVKM. Expressed TCRB transcripts were sequenced because the entire RNA isolate underwent reverse transcription. The table came from immunoSEQ multiplex PCR; TCRdb's copy has only in-frame clones and leaves some out. Of over 150,000 clones listed, 10% are singletons. General study points: Shortening that was moderate but significant affected the TCRB CDR3s of Type 1 diabetes patients in all four CD4+ subsets.

This clone occurred a few times. Its cognate antigen is unknown. The sequenced sample was central memory CD4+ T cells from blood. The clonotype originates from a young man with type 1 diabetes. The chain uses TRBV28 and TRBJ2-2; D uncertain. The CDR3 is CASSFSNTGELFF. The CDR3 DNA reads as TGTGCCAGCAGTTTTAGTAACACCGGGGAGCTGTTTTTT. Together with reference TRBV28 and TRBJ2-2, the CDR3 gives the full variable domain: DVKVTQSSRYLVKRTGEKVFLECVQDMDHENMFWYRQDPGLGLRLIYFSYDVKMKEKGDIPEGYSVSREKKERFSLILESASTNQTSMYLCASSFSNTGELFFGEGSRLTVL.